These T cell receptor beta chains were read from a single sample in a study of shared clonotypes between healthy human individuals. Clones were sequenced by immunoSEQ multiplex PCR, and TCRdb holds only the in-frame ones, with some missing. The sample holds roughly 530,000 clones, almost 97% seen once. Sample: naive CD4+ T cells sorted from blood. These receptors came from a woman younger than 45 in good health. Both conserved end residues are part of each CDR3.

V gene,J gene,CDR3 protein
TRBV6-6,TRBJ1-5,CASRLVGTQWNQPQHF
TRBV5-6,TRBJ2-3,CASSSNRAGDTQYF
TRBV28,TRBJ2-1,CAGGGSGTGKHNEQFF
TRBV29-1,TRBJ2-7,CSTQTSYEQYF
TRBV6-1,TRBJ2-3,CASSGYDTQYF
TRBV2,TRBJ2-7,CASSPRQGEQYF
TRBV19,TRBJ1-6,CASSQDRGSPLHF
TRBV7-2,TRBJ2-7,CASSSTGMSEQYF
TRBV11-2,TRBJ2-7,CASSFTNSYEQYF
TRBV18,TRBJ2-2,CASSPTAASGRLSDWHGELFF
TRBV9,TRBJ1-2,CASSVGTPVGYGYTF
TRBV21-1,TRBJ2-1,CASPEWGRGYNEQFF
TRBV27,TRBJ1-1,CASSLSGSNTEAFF
TRBV6-1,TRBJ1-1,CASSRQGGGNTEAFF
TRBV10-1,TRBJ1-1,CASSENDETEAFF
TRBV5-1,TRBJ2-1,CASSEGAYNEQFF
TRBV28,TRBJ2-5,CATRRNEETQYF
TRBV28,TRBJ2-1,CASTLASYNEQFF
TRBV18,TRBJ2-5,CASSPTRTGFGETQYF
TRBV5-1,TRBJ2-5,CASSPYSGASQETQYF
TRBV6-5,TRBJ1-3,CASSYLGQKNTIYF
TRBV5-3,TRBJ2-3,CARSCMAGGGTDTQYF
TRBV5-4,TRBJ2-3,CASSFGTGLLVADTQYF
TRBV27,TRBJ2-5,CASSLSGSDSLEYF
TRBV6-1,TRBJ2-5,CASRTGQGMQTQYF
TRBV11-3,TRBJ2-7,CASSFRGGRQYF
TRBV9,TRBJ2-5,CASSVEDGRGGETQYF
TRBV5-4,TRBJ1-2,CASSWGVGYTF